The entry below gives a single TCR beta chain sequence along with its context. The data are from a study of blood T cell repertoires in COVID-19. Original methodology: Cell counts per sample came from amplifying reference gene primers. Profiled with immunoSEQ multiplex PCR; TCRdb holds only in-frame clones, not every one. The V and J calls and the clone size are those of that table, but D and trimming were determined from the DNA. The sample consists of about 190,000 clones, roughly 90% of them appearing once. The CDR3 is 11 amino acids. Germline CDR1 reads DFQATT; CDR2 reads SNEGSKA (reference sequence).

This rearrangement joins TRBV20-1 to TRBJ1-1; TRBD1 agrees at 9 bases. Sequencing was done on a sample of peripheral blood. The clonotype comes from a man aged 35 to 55 with acute or convalescent COVID-19. The CDR3 spells CRGGQGTEAFF. CDR3 nucleotides: TGCAGGGGGGGACAGGGCACTGAAGCTTTCTTT.